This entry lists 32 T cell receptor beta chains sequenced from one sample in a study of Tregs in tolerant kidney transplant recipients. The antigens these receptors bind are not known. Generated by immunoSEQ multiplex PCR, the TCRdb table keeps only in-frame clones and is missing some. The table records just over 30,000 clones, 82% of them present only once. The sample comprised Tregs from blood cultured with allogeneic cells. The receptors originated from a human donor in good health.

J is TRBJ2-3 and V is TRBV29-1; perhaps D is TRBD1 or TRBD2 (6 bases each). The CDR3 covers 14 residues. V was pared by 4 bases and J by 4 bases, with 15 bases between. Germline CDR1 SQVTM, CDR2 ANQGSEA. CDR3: CSVGGRGPADTQYF. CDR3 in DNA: TGCAGCGTTGGGGGACGGGGGCCCGCAGATACGCAGTATTTT.

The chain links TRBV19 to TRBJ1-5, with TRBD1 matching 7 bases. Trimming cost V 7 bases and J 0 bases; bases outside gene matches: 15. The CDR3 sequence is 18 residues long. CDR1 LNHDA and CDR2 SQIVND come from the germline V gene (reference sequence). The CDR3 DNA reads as TGTGCCAGTAACGAGGTGGGGACAGAAGTTTTTAGCAATCAGCCCCAGCATTTT. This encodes CASNEVGTEVFSNQPQHF.

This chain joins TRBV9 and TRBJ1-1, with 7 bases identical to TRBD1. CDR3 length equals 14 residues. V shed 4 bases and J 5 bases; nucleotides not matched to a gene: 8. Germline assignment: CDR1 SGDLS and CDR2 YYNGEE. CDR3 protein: CASSPSGQSTEAFF. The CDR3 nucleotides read TGTGCCAGCAGCCCATCGGGACAGAGTACTGAAGCTTTCTTT.

CDR3 region: CATSSVKGGVSGANVLTF. In DNA, the CDR3 is TGTGCCACCAGCAGCGTTAAAGGTGGGGTCTCTGGGGCCAACGTCCTGACTTTC. The rearrangement joins TRBV15 to TRBJ2-6; D is ambiguous. Germline V lookup: CDR1 LNHNV, CDR2 YYDKDF (reference sequence). The CDR3 contains 18 residues. V lost 3 bases and J lost 0, with 15 bases in between.

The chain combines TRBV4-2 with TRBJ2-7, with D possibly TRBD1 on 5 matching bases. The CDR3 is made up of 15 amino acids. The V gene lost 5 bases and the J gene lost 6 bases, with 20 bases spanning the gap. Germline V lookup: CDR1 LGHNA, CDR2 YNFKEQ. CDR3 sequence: CASSSASRVASEQYF. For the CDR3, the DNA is TGTGCCAGCAGCTCGGCAAGCAGGGTTGCGAGCGAGCAGTACTTC.

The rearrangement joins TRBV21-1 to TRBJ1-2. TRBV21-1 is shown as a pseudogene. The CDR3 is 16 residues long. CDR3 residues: CASSTPRDYLSGGYTF. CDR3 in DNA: TGTGCCAGCAGCACCCCTCGGGACTACCTCTCGGGTGGCTACACCTTC.

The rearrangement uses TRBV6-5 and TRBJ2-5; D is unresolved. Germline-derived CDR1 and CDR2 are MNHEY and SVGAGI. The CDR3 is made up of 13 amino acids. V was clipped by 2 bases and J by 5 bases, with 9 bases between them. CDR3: CASSYGLGETQYF. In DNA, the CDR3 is TGTGCCAGCAGTTACGGCCTCGGGGAGACCCAGTACTTC.

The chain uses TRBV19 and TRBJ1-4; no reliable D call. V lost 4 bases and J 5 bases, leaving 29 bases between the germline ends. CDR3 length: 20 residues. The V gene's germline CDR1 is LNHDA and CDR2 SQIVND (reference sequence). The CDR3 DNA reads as TGTGCCAGTAGTAAGATGCGTTTGGCGGAACCCGAATTCTACAATGAAAAACTGTTTTTT. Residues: CASSKMRLAEPEFYNEKLFF.

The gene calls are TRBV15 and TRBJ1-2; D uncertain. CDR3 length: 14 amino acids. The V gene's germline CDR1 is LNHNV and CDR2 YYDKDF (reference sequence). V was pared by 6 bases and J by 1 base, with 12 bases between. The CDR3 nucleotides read TGTGCCACCAGTCCGGTGCGGGGTAACTATGGCTACACCTTC. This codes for CATSPVRGNYGYTF.

CDR3 protein: CASSIGQLYGYTF. The CDR3 DNA follows: TGTGCCAGTAGTATCGGGCAGCTCTATGGCTACACCTTC. The genes are TRBV19 and TRBJ1-2; D is undetermined. The V gene's germline CDR1 is LNHDA and CDR2 SQIVND (reference sequence). V was cut by 3 bases and J by 4 bases, with 9 bases left in between. The CDR3 is 13 residues long.

CDR3 coding DNA: TGTGCCAGCAGCCGAGGGCGGGCACAGAACACTGAAGCTTTCTTT. Translated: CASSRGRAQNTEAFF. The V gene is TRBV7-9, the J gene TRBJ1-1, with unresolved D. This CDR3 has 15 residues. Germline CDR1 and CDR2: SEHNR and FQNEAQ (reference sequence). The ends were cut back, 5 bases at V and 1 base at J, with 14 bases in the middle.

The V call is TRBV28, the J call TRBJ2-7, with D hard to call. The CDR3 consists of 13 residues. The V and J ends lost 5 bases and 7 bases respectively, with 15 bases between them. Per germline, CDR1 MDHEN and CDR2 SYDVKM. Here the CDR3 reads CASSPKWVGEQYF. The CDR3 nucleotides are TGTGCCAGCAGTCCTAAATGGGTGGGTGAGCAGTACTTC.

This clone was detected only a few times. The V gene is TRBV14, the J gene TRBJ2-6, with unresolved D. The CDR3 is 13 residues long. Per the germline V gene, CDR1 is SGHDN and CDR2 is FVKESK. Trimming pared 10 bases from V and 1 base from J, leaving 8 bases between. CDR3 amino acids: CATARSGANVLTF. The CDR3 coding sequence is TGTGCCACCGCTAGGTCTGGGGCCAACGTCCTGACTTTC. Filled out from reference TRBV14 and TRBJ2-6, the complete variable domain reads EAGVTQFPSHSVIEKGQTVTLRCDPISGHDNLYWYRRVMGKEIKFLLHFVKESKQDESGMPNNRFLAERTGGTYSTLKVQPAELEDSGVYFCATARSGANVLTFGAGSRLTVL.

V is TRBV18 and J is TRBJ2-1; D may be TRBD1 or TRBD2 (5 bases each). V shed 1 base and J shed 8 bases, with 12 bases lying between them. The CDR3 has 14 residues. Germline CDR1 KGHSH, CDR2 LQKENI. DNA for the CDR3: TGTGCCAGCTCACCACTAAGGATGGGGGATGAGCAGTTCTTC. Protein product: CASSPLRMGDEQFF.

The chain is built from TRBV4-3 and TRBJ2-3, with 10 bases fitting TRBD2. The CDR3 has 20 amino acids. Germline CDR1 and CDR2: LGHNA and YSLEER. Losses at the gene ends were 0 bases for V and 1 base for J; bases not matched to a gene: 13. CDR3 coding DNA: TGCGCCAGCAGCCAAGATCCACTATTGAGCGGGAGGGCCGGCACAGATACGCAGTATTTT. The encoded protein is CASSQDPLLSGRAGTDTQYF.

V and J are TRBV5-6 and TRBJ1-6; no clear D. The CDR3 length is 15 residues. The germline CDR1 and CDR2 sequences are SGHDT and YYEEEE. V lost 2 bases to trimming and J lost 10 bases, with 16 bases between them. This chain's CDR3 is CASSLLAGSSSPLHF. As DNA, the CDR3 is TGTGCCAGCAGCTTACTCGCGGGTAGCAGCTCACCCCTCCACTTT.

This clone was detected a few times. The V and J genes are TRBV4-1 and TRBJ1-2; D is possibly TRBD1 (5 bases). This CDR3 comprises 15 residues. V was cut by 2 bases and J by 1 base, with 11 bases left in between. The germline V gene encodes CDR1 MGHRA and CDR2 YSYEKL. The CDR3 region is CASSQPGRINYGYTF. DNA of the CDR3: TGCGCCAGCAGCCAACCGGGACGGATTAACTATGGCTACACCTTC.

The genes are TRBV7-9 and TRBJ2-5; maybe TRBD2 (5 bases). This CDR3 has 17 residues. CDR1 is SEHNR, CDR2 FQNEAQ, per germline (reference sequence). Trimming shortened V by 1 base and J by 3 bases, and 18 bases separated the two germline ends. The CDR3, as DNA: TGTGCCAGCAGCTTAGTTTCGGCGGGCTCTGGGAAAGAGACCCAGTACTTC. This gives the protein CASSLVSAGSGKETQYF.

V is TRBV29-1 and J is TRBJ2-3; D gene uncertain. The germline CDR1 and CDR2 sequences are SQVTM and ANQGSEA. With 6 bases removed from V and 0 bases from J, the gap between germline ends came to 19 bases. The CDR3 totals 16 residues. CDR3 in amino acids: CSVGVRHFLSTDTQYF. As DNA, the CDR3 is TGCAGCGTAGGTGTACGACATTTCCTAAGCACAGATACGCAGTATTTT.

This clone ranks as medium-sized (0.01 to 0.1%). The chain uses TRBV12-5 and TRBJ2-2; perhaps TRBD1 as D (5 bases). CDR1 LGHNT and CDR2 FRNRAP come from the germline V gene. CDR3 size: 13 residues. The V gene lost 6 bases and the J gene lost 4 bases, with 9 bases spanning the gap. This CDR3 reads CASGPTGTGELFF. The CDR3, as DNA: TGTGCTAGTGGCCCAACAGGCACCGGGGAGCTGTTTTTT.

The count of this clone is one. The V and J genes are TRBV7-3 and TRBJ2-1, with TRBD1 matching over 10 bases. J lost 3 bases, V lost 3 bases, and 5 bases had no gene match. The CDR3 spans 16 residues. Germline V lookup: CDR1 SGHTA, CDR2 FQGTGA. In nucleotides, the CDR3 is TGTGCCAGCAGCTTGGGACAGGGGTCGGACTACAATGAGCAGTTCTTC. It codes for CASSLGQGSDYNEQFF.

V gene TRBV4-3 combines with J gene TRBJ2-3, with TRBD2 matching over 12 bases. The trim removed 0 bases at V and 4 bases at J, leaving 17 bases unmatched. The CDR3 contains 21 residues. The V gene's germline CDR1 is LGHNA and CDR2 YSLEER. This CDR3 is CASSQDPASGGALRVADTQYF. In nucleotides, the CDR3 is TGCGCCAGCAGCCAAGATCCCGCTAGCGGGGGGGCCTTGAGAGTAGCAGATACGCAGTATTTT.

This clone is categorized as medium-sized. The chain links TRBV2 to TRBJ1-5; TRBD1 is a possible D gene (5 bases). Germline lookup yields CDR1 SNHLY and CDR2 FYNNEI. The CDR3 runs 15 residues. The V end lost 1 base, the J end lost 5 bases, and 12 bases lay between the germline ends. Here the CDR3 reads CASSEGAGSYQPQHF. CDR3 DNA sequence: TGTGCCAGCAGTGAAGGGGCAGGGAGCTATCAGCCCCAGCATTTT.

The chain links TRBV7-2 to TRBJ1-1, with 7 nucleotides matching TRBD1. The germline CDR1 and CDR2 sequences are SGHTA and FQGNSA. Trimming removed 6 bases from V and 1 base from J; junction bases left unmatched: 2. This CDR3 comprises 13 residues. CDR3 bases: TGTGCCAGCAGGGGACAGCCGAACACTGAAGCTTTCTTT. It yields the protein CASRGQPNTEAFF.

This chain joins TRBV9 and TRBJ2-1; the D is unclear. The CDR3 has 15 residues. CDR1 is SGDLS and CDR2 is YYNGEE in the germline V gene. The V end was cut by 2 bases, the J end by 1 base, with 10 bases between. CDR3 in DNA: TGTGCCAGCAGCGTTGGCGGAAATTCCTACAATGAGCAGTTCTTC. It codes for CASSVGGNSYNEQFF.

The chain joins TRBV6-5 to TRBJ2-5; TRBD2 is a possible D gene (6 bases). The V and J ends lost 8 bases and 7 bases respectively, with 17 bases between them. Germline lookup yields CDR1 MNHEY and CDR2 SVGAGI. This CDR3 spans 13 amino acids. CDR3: CASGRGLEGTQYF. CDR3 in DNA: TGTGCCAGCGGCCGCGGACTGGAGGGGACCCAGTACTTC.

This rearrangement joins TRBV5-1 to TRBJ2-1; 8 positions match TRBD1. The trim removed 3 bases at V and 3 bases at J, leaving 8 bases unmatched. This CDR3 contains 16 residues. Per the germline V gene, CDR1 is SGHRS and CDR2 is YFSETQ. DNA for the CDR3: TGCGCCAGCAGCTCAAGGGGGACAGGCCGCTACAATGAGCAGTTCTTC. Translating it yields CASSSRGTGRYNEQFF. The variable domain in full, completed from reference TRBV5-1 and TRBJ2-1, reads KAGVTQTPRYLIKTRGQQVTLSCSPISGHRSVSWYQQTPGQGLQFLFEYFSETQRNKGNFPGRFSGRQFSNSRSEMNVSTLELGDSALYLCASSSRGTGRYNEQFFGPGTRLTVL.

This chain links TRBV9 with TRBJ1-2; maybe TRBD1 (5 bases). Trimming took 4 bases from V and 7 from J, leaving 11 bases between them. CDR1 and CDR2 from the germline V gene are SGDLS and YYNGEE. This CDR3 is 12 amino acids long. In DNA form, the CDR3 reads TGTGCCAGCAGCCCTCTGGGGGTTGGCTACACCTTC. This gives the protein CASSPLGVGYTF. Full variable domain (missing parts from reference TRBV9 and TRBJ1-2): DSGVTQTPKHLITATGQRVTLRCSPRSGDLSVYWYQQSLDQGLQFLIQYYNGEERAKGNILERFSAQQFPDLHSELNLSSLELGDSALYFCASSPLGVGYTFGSGTRLTVV.

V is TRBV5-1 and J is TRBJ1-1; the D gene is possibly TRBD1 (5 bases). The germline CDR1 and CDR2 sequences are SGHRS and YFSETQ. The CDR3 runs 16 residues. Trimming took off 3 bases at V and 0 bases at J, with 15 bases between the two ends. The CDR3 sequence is CASSSRPRGLNTEAFF. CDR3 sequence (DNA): TGCGCCAGCAGCTCCCGGCCTAGGGGCCTGAACACTGAAGCTTTCTTT.

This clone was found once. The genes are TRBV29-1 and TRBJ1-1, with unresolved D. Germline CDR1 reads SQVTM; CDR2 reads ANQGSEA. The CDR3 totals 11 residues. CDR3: CSCRVNTEAFF. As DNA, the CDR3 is TGCAGTTGTAGAGTTAACACTGAAGCTTTCTTT.

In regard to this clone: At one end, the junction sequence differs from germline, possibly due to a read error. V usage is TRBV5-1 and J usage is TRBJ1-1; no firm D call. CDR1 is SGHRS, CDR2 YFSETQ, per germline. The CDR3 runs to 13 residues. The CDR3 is CASRLGVNTEAFF. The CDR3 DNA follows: TGCGCCAGCAGATTGGGAGTGAACACTGAAGCTTTCTTT.

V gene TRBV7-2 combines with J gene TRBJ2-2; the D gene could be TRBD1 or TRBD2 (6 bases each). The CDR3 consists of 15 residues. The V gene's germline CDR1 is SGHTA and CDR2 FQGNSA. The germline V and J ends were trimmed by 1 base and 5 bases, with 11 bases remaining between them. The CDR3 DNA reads TGTGCCAGCAGCTTAGGCGGGACACCTACCGGGGAGCTGTTTTTT. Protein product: CASSLGGTPTGELFF.